These 11 T cell receptor beta chains were all obtained from the same sample, sequenced in a study of CD4 and CD8 cells across lung adenocarcinoma regions (dated by TCRdb to 2016 to 2018). Receptor amplification or capture employed PCR. This sample was sequenced with a HiSeq X Ten. The public reads were run again by TCRdb, first through fastp at Q25 and then through MiXCR, and only productive beta chains were kept. Entries are consolidated by CDR3 protein sequence, retaining the most common genes and DNA. Within this sample are about 3,700 distinct CDR3 sequences, with 51% of them counted one time only. About 24% of the sample is taken by the ten largest. The specimen was CD4+ T cells from the margin of a lung tumor. The sample's cell subset or site label, in plain terms: tumor margin region. These receptors were obtained from a female donor with lung adenocarcinoma. The CD4 and CD8 labels of this study may be unreliable.

In its sample, this clonotype is large. V gene TRBV27 combines with J gene TRBJ2-1; 9 bases match TRBD2. The CDR3 runs to 17 residues. In germline, CDR1 is MNHEY, CDR2 SMNVEV (reference sequence). The V and J ends lost 5 bases and 3 bases, in that order; junction bases with no gene match: 11. The CDR3 DNA sequence: TGTGCCAGCAGTAAGTCTAGCGGGGTAAGGTACTACAATGAGCAGTTCTTC. Translation gives CASSKSSGVRYYNEQFF.

The chain links TRBV27 to TRBJ2-3; the match to TRBD2 covers 9 bases. Germline CDR1 MNHEY, CDR2 SMNVEV (reference sequence). The V and J ends lost 8 bases and 3 bases, in that order; junction bases with no gene match: 21. CDR3 length: 19 amino acids. The CDR3 reads CASRPGGLATSRGTDTQYF. CDR3 DNA sequence: TGTGCCAGCCGCCCTGGAGGACTAGCGACATCCAGGGGGACAGATACGCAGTATTTT.

In this sample, this clonotype turned up a few times. The chain recombines TRBV10-3 with TRBJ1-4, with D hard to call. There are 10 residues in the CDR3. The V gene's germline CDR1 is ENHRY and CDR2 SYGVKD. V was cut by 10 bases and J by 12 bases, with 12 bases left in between. The CDR3 DNA follows: TGTGCCACCCTACATGGAGAACTGTTTTTT. Translation: CATLHGELFF.

In regard to this clonotype: A junction end diverges from the germline sequence, so it may reflect a read error. This sequence joins TRBV6-1 and TRBJ2-1; TRBD2 agrees at 13 bases. Per germline, CDR1 MNHNS and CDR2 SASEGT. The CDR3 spans 15 residues. The CDR3 DNA reads TGTGCCAGCAAAAGACTAGCGGGAGGAAACGGTAAGCAGTATTTC. Amino acid sequence: CASKRLAGGNGKQYF.

By share, this clonotype ranks as medium-sized. The chain has TRBV6-1 and TRBJ2-1, with 7 bases fitting TRBD1. Losses at the gene ends were 4 bases for V and 5 bases for J; bases not matched to a gene: 2. The CDR3 is 13 amino acids. Per germline, CDR1 MNHNS and CDR2 SASEGT. The DNA of the CDR3 is TGTGCCAGCAGTGTGGACAGGAACAATGAGCAGTTCTTC. The encoded protein is CASSVDRNNEQFF.

By share of the sample, this clonotype is medium-sized. The chain joins TRBV27 to TRBJ2-2, with D maybe TRBD1 (6 bases). Trimming pared 8 bases from V and 1 base from J, leaving 17 bases between. The CDR3 length is 16 residues. Germline V gene lookup returns CDR1 MNHEY and CDR2 SMNVEV (reference sequence). The CDR3 here is CASRQERTMNTGELFF. In DNA form, the CDR3 reads TGTGCCAGCCGACAGGAGCGGACGATGAACACCGGGGAGCTGTTTTTT.

The chain has TRBV10-1 and TRBJ2-5, with D possibly being TRBD1 (6 bases). V was clipped by 8 bases and J by 8 bases, with 27 bases between them. This CDR3 has 16 amino acids. Germline CDR1 is WNHNN and CDR2 is SYGVQD (reference sequence). The DNA for the CDR3 is TGCGCCAGCGGGGGCATTGGGGCGGGTGGCACAGATACCCAGTACTTC. This gives the protein CASGGIGAGGTDTQYF.

By frequency in the sample, this clonotype is medium-sized. V usage is TRBV11-3 and J usage is TRBJ2-1, with D uncertain. This CDR3 comprises 15 residues. The V gene lost 5 bases and the J gene lost 0 bases, with 11 bases spanning the gap. Germline assignment: CDR1 SGHNT and CDR2 YENEEA. CDR3 in DNA: TGTGCCAGCAGCGTACATAGGAGCTCCTACAATGAGCAGTTCTTC. Its translation: CASSVHRSSYNEQFF.

This clonotype is labeled as medium-sized (0.01 to 0.1%). The gene calls are TRBV7-9 and TRBJ1-6; the D gene is possibly TRBD1 (5 bases). The CDR3 contains 15 residues. The V gene's germline CDR1 is SEHNR and CDR2 FQNEAQ (reference sequence). The V end lost 5 bases, the J end lost 7 bases, and 15 bases lay between the germline ends. CDR3 region: CASSLQGARNSPLHF. CDR3 bases: TGTGCCAGCAGCCTACAAGGGGCAAGGAATTCACCCCTCCACTTT.

This clonotype rates as medium-sized. The CDR3 loop reads CASSQLAGDYNEQFF. CDR3 in DNA: TGTGCCAGCAGTCAACTAGCGGGAGACTACAATGAGCAGTTCTTC. The chain uses TRBV6-1 and TRBJ2-1, with 11 bases that match TRBD2. The junction had 3 bases not matched to a gene; V was cut back by 5 bases and J by 3 bases. This CDR3 has 15 residues. Germline V gene data show CDR1 as MNHNS and CDR2 as SASEGT.

Within the sample, this clonotype is large. This CDR3 is CASSSILSASSYNEQFF. The CDR3 DNA reads TGTGCCAGCAGTTCAATACTATCGGCCAGCTCCTACAATGAGCAGTTCTTC. The rearrangement joins TRBV12-3 or TRBV12-4 to TRBJ2-1; D unclear. The CDR3 runs 17 residues. V was clipped by 4 bases and J by 0 bases, with 16 bases between them.